Listed here are 12 T cell receptor beta chains from one sample, sequenced in a study of CD8 T cells in ankylosing spondylitis. General study findings and limits: What appeared characteristic of ankylosing spondylitis blood was a TCR beta motif of 7 or 8 highly homologous variants.

The antigens for these receptors are not known. TCRdb passed the 5' RACE reads through MiXCR, listing each CDR3 protein once. Among some 840,000 distinct CDR3 sequences listed, about 10% were seen once. Source material: blood, either unsorted or a sorted T cell fraction (not recorded which). These receptors were taken from a male donor with ankylosing spondylitis.

This clonotype was found many times. The chain uses TRBV25-1 and TRBJ2-2; 9 bases fit TRBD1. The CDR3 length is 13 residues. CDR1 MGHDK and CDR2 SYGVNS come from the germline V gene. V lost 6 bases, J lost 4 bases, and 0 bases stayed unmatched. The CDR3 bases are TGTGCCAGCAGGGGACAGGGCACCGGGGAGCTGTTTTTT. It encodes CASRGQGTGELFF.

A few counts support this clonotype. The chain recombines TRBV5-1 with TRBJ1-1; a possible D gene is TRBD1 (5 bases). From germline, CDR1 is SGHRS and CDR2 YFSETQ. The CDR3 length is 14 residues. V lost 0 bases, J lost 3 bases, and 9 bases lay in between. The CDR3 loop reads CASSLASRDTEAFF. CDR3 in DNA: TGCGCCAGCAGCTTGGCCAGCAGGGACACTGAAGCTTTCTTT.

The chain recombines TRBV20-1 with TRBJ1-1, with D unclear. The length of the CDR3 is 12 residues. CDR1 DFQATT and CDR2 SNEGSKA come from the germline V gene (reference sequence). Trimming shortened V by 2 bases and J by 5 bases, and 9 bases separated the two germline ends. The CDR3 bases are TGCAGTGCTAGAACAGAGGGAACTGAAGCTTTCTTT. Translated: CSARTEGTEAFF.

About this clonotype itself: The germline gene is not matched at one end of the junction; a read error may be the cause. The V and J genes are TRBV5-1 and TRBJ2-7, with a weak D call TRBD1 (6 bases). CDR3 size: 13 residues. CDR1 SGHRS and CDR2 YFSETQ come from the germline V gene. The CDR3 reads CTSSLWTVYEQYF. The DNA of the CDR3 is TGCACCAGCAGCTTATGGACAGTATACGAGCAGTACTTC.

This clonotype was counted only a few times. One junction end disagrees with the germline gene, perhaps due to a read error. V is TRBV9 and J is TRBJ2-5; D is perhaps TRBD2 (7 bases). The germline V gene has CDR1 SGDLS and CDR2 YYNGEE. There are 13 residues in the CDR3. CDR3 bases: TGTGCCAGCAGCGTAGTTTCGGCGGGGGCCCTATTCTTC. This sequence encodes CASSVVSAGALFF.

The V and J genes are TRBV24-1 and TRBJ2-1; D gene ambiguous. Germline V CDR1 and CDR2: KGHDR, SFDVKD. This CDR3 is built from 17 residues. V was pared by 4 bases and J by 0 bases, with 15 bases between. CDR3 in amino acids: CATSDIGRTSSYNEQFF. The CDR3 DNA follows: TGTGCCACCAGTGACATTGGACGGACGAGCTCCTACAATGAGCAGTTCTTC.

This chain joins TRBV7-9 and TRBJ1-6; D is uncertain. Germline V gene lookup returns CDR1 SEHNR and CDR2 FQNEAQ (reference sequence). V shed 2 bases and J shed 8 bases, with 7 bases lying between them. This CDR3 has 13 residues. CDR3 loop: CASSLLSDSPLHF. Here the CDR3 DNA reads TGTGCCAGCAGCTTACTATCCGATTCACCCCTCCACTTT.

The chain joins TRBV4-2 to TRBJ2-7; D possibly uses TRBD1 or TRBD2 (6 bases each). The CDR3 is 14 amino acids. V was cut by 4 bases and J by 2 bases, with 12 bases left in between. CDR1 and CDR2 (germline): LGHNA, YNFKEQ. CDR3 coding DNA: TGTGCCAGCAGCCGACTGGGGGGCGCCTACGAGCAGTACTTC. It is translated as CASSRLGGAYEQYF.

The chain carries TRBV20-1 and TRBJ2-7; TRBD1 matches 9 bases. V lost 2 bases and J lost 6; bases outside the gene matches: 8. The CDR3 extends over 14 amino acids. Germline V gene data show CDR1 as DFQATT and CDR2 as SNEGSKA (reference sequence). For the CDR3, the DNA is TGCAGTGCTAGACGCAGCGGACAGGGGACCGAGCAGTACTTC. This translates into CSARRSGQGTEQYF.

J is TRBJ1-1 and V is TRBV15; D is ambiguous. Germline V lookup: CDR1 LNHNV, CDR2 YYDKDF (reference sequence). CDR3 length: 13 residues. V lost 3 bases and J lost 1, with 6 bases in between. The CDR3 coding sequence is TGTGCCACCAGCAGGGCCGAGAACACTGAAGCTTTCTTT. It encodes CATSRAENTEAFF.

This clonotype was counted at least ten times. This chain uses TRBV24-1 with TRBJ2-1, with a weak D call TRBD1 (6 bases). The CDR3 runs 17 residues. The germline gives CDR1 KGHDR, CDR2 SFDVKD. Between the trimmed V and J ends, which lost 1 base and 4 bases, there was a span of 16 bases. CDR3 amino acids: CATSDLGGTGEYNEQFF. DNA for the CDR3: TGTGCCACCAGTGATTTAGGGGGAACTGGGGAATACAATGAGCAGTTCTTC.

The gene calls are TRBV20-1 and TRBJ2-1, with 7 bases identical to TRBD2. Trimming took 3 bases from V and 2 from J; bases not matched to a gene: 7. CDR3 size: 15 residues. CDR1 and CDR2 (germline): DFQATT, SNEGSKA (reference sequence). The CDR3 DNA is TGCAGTGCTAGGCAAGCGGGGATTGCCTACAATGAGCAGTTCTTC. Encoded protein: CSARQAGIAYNEQFF.